The entry below describes one T cell receptor (beta chain). The data were taken from a study of T cell changes during pregnancy in multiple sclerosis. The table came from immunoSEQ multiplex PCR; TCRdb's copy has only in-frame clones and leaves some out. Of about 20,000 clones detected, 87% appear once; the ten largest clones hold approximately 15%. CDR3 length: 13 amino acids. The germline CDR1 and CDR2 sequences are MDHEN and SYDVKM. The V gene lost 6 bases and the J gene lost 4 bases, with 12 bases spanning the gap. This chain links TRBV28 with TRBJ1-2; D remains unclear. The source material was CD8+ T cells from peripheral blood mononuclear cells, sampled in the third trimester of pregnancy. This receptor was identified in a female donor in good health, enrolled as a control in a pregnancy study. The DNA for the CDR3 is TGTGCCAGCAGCCCTCCCCTTCCCTATGGCTACACCTTC. It encodes CASSPPLPYGYTF.